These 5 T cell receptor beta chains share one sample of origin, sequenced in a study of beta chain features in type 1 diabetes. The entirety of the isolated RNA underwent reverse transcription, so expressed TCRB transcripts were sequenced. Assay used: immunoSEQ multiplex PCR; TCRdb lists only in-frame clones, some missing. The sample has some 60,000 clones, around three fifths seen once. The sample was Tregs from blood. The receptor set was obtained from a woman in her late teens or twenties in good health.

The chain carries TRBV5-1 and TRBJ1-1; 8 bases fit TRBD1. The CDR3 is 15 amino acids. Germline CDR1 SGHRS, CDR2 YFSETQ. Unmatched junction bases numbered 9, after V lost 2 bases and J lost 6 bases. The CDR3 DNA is TGCGCCAGCAGCTTCCCATCGACAGGGGCCGCTGAAGCTTTCTTT. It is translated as CASSFPSTGAAEAFF.

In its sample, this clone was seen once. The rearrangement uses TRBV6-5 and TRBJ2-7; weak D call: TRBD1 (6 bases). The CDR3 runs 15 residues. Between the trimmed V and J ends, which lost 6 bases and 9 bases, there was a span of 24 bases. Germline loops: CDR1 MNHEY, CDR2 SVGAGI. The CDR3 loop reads CASSTMTGAGQRQYF. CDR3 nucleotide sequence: TGTGCCAGCAGCACAATGACAGGTGCCGGTCAGCGGCAGTACTTC.

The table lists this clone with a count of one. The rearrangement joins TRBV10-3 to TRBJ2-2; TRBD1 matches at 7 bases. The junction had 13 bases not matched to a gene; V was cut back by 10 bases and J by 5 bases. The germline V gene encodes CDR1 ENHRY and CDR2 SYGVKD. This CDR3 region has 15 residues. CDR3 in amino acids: CATADRVMTTGELFF. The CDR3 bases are TGTGCCACAGCCGACAGGGTAATGACAACCGGGGAGCTGTTTTTT.

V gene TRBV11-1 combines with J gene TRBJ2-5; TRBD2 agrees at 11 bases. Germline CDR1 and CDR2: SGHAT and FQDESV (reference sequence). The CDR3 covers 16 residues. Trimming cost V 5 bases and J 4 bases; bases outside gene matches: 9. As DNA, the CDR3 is TGTGCCAGCAGCCTCACACTAGCGGGAGTAGGAGAGACCCAGTACTTC. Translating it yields CASSLTLAGVGETQYF.

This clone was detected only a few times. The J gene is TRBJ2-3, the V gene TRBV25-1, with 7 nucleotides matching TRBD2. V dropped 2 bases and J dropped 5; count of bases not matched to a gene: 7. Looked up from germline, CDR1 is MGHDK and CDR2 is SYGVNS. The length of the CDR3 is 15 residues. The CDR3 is CASSEGAGRVDTQYF. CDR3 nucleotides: TGTGCCAGCAGTGAAGGAGCGGGAAGGGTAGATACGCAGTATTTT.